This T cell receptor beta chain was sequenced for a study of T cell changes during pregnancy in multiple sclerosis. Profiling relied on immunoSEQ multiplex PCR, and the TCRdb table lists in-frame clones only, not all of them. Here the sample spans about 83,000 clones, roughly 96% being singletons. This CDR3 contains 16 residues. The germline gives CDR1 LGHNA, CDR2 YSLEER. V was pared by 1 base and J by 3 bases, with 3 bases of the junction left unmatched. This material consisted of peripheral blood, taken in the second trimester of pregnancy. The rearrangement uses TRBV4-3 and TRBJ2-7; 13 bases line up with TRBD2. This receptor was identified in a female donor with multiple sclerosis, enrolled in a pregnancy study. CDR3 protein: CASSQGTSGRYYEQYF. The CDR3 DNA follows: TGCGCCAGCAGCCAAGGGACTAGCGGGAGATACTACGAGCAGTACTTC.